The 2 T cell receptor beta chains presented below share a single source sample, sequenced in a study of CD8 T cells in ankylosing spondylitis. TCRdb processed the 5' RACE reads anew with MiXCR; each CDR3 protein has one entry. The sample has 250,000 or so distinct CDR3 sequences, 20% to 30% seen once; the top ten hold approximately 0.61%. Specimen: blood, either unsorted or a sorted T cell fraction (not recorded which). The origin of the receptors is a male donor with ankylosing spondylitis or in good health (not recorded which).

This clonotype was seen ten or more times. The rearrangement joins TRBV12-5 to TRBJ1-1; D is unclear. Trimming removed 6 bases from V and 1 base from J, with 15 bases in between. The length of the CDR3 is 15 residues. Germline assignment: CDR1 LGHNT and CDR2 FRNRAP. DNA of the CDR3: TGTGCTAGTGGCATCAGTCCAGGAGAGAACACTGAAGCTTTCTTT. Protein sequence: CASGISPGENTEAFF. The full variable domain, with the rest looked up from reference TRBV12-5 and TRBJ1-1, is DARVTQTPRHKVTEMGQEVTMRCQPILGHNTVFWYRQTMMQGLELLAYFRNRAPLDDSGMPKDRFSAEMPDATLATLKIQPSEPRDSAVYFCASGISPGENTEAFFGQGTRLTVV.

This clonotype was counted between two and nine times. The chain recombines TRBV12-3 or TRBV12-4 with TRBJ1-2; TRBD1 matches 8 bases. The CDR3 covers 13 residues. V was pared by 5 bases and J by 8 bases, with 7 bases of the junction left unmatched. Here the CDR3 DNA reads TGTGCCAGCAGTCCTGCAGGGGGCGACGGCTACACCTTC. Its translation: CASSPAGGDGYTF.